This note documents a single TCR beta chain sequence. Its antigen is not known. Trimming stripped 1 base from V and 2 bases from J, with 2 bases between. The CDR3 runs to 11 residues. Germline assignment: CDR1 SQVTM and CDR2 ANQGSEA. The sample is drawn from a study of T cells in Graves' hyperthyroidism and ophthalmopathy. The study left out patients who had uncontrolled infection, other autoimmune disease, pregnancy or lactation. RNA transcripts served as the template for amplifying TCR beta CDR3 regions. First-round RT-PCR targeting the TCR CDR3 was performed with the HTBI primer set. TCRdb reprocessed the multiplex PCR reads with MiXCR, giving one entry per CDR3 protein. The data hold 450,000 to 600,000 distinct CDR3 sequences, with 15% to 20% observed a single time. Study-level results: Ophthalmopathy was separated from stable hyperthyroidism by a 13 V-J model.

Sequences were obtained from blood. The sequence derives from a man between 40 and 49 years old with Graves' ophthalmopathy. The chain is built from TRBV29-1 and TRBJ1-1; no reliable D call. This chain's CDR3 is CSVEVNTEAFF. CDR3 DNA sequence: TGCAGCGTTGAAGTAAACACTGAAGCTTTCTTT.